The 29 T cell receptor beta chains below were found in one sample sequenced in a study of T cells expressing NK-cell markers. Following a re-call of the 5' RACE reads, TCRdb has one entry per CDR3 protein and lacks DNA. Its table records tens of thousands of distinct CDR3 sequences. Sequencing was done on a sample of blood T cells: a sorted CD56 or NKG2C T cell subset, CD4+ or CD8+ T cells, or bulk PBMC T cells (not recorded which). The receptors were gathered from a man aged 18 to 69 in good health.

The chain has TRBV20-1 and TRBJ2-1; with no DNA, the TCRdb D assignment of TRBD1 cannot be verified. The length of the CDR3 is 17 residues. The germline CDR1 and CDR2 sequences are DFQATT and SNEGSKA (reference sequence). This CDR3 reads CSGRQARLKGIYNEQFF.

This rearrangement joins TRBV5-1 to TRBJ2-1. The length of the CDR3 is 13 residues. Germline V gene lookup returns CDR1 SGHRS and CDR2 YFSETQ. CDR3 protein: CASSLPSSDEQFF.

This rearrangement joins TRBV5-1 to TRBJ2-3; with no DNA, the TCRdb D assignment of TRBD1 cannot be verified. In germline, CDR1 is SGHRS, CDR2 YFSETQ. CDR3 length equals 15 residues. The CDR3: CASSSGQGNSDTQYF.

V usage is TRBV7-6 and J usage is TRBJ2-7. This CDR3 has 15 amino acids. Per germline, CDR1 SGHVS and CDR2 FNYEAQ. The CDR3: CASSLGRGYSYEQYF.

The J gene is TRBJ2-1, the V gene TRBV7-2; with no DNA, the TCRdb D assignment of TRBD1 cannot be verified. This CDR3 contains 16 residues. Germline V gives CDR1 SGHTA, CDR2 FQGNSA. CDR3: CASSLKVPGSGGEQFF.

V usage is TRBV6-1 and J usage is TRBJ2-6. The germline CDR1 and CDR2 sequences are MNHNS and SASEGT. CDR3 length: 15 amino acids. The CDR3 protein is CASSPPRSGANVLTF.

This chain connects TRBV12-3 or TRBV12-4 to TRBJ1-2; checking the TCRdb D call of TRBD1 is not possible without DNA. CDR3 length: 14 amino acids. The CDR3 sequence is CASGGTVLSFSYTF.

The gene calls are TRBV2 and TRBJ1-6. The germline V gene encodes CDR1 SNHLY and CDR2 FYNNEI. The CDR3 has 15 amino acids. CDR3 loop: CASILSGHGNSPLHF.

CDR3: CASSQGRPGISYNEQFF. The chain couples TRBV4-2 to TRBJ2-1; TCRdb picks TRBD1, but there is no DNA to check that call. CDR1 is LGHNA and CDR2 is YNFKEQ in the germline V gene. The CDR3 runs to 17 residues.

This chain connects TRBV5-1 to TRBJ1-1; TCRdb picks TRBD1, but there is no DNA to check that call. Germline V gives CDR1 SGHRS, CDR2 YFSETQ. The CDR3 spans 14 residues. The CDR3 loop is CASSPRTGGTEAFF.

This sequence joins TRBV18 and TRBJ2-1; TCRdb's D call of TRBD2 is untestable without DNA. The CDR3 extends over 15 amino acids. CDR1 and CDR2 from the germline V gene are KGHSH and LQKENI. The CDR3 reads CASSPPSAGGPQQFF.

The CDR3 sequence: CASTLEEGVGANVLTF. The chain couples TRBV6-2 or TRBV6-3 to TRBJ2-6; TCRdb designates TRBD2, a call that cannot be tested without DNA. Germline V CDR1 and CDR2: MNHEY, SVGEGT. The CDR3 is 16 amino acids.

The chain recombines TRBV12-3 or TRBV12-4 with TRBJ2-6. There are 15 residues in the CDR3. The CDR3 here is CASRSGSSGANVLTF.

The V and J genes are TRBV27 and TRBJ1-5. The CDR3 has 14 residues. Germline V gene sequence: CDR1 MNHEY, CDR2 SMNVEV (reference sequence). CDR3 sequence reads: CASSFSLSNQPQHF.

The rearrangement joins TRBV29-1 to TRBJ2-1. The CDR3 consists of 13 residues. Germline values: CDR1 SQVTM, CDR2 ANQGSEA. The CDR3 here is CSGAGHDYNEQFF.

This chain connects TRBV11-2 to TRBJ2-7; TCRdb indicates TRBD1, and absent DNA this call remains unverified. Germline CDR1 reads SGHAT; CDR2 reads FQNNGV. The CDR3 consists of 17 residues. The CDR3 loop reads CASSLESGTGFPYEQYF.

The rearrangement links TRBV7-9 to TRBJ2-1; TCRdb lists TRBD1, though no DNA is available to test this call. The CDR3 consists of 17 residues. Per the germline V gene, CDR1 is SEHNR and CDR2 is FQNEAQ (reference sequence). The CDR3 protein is CASSSLLGTPEGNEQFF.

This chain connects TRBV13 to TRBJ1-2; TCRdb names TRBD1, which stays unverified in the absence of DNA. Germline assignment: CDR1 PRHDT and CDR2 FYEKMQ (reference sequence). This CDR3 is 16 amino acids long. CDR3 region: CASSDPKNRANYGYTF.

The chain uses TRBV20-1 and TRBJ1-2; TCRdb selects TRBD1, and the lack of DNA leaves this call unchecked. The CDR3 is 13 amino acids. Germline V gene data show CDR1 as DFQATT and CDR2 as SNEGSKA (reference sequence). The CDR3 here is CSARDGTNYGYTF.

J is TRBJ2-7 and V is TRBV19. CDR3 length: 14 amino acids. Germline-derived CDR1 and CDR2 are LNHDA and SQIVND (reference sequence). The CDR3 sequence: CATLNGVFSYEQYF.

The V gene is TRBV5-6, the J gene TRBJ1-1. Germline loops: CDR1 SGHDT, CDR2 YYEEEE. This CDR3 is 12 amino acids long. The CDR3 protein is CASSFYGTEAFF.

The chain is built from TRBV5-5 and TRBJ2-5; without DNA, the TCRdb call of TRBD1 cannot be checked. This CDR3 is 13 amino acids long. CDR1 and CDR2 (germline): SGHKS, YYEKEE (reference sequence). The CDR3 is CASSFQGTETQYF.

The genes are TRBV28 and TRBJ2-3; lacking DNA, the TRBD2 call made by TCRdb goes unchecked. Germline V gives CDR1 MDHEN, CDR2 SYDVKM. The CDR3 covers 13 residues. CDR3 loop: CASSWANTDTQYF.

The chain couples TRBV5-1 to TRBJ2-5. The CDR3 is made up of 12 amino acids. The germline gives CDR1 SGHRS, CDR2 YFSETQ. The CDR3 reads CASSRSDKTQYF.

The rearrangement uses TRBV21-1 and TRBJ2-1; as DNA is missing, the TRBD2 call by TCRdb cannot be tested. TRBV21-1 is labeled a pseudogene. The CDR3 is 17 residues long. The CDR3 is CASSKVVSGRARGEQFF.

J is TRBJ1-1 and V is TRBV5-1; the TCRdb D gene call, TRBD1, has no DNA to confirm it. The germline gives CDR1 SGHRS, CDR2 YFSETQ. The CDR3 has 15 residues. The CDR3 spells CASSPLPGSNTEAFF.

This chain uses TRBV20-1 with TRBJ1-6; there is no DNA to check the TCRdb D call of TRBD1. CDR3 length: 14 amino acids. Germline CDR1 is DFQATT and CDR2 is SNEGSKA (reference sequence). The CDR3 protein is CSARESGGSSPLHF.

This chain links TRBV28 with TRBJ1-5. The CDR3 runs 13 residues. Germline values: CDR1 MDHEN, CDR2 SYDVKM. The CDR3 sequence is CAIQVYSNQPQHF. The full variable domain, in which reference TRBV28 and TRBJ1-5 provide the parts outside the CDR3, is DVKVTQSSRYLVKRTGEKVFLECVQDMDHENMFWYRQDPGLGLRLIYFSYDVKMKEKGDIPEGYSVSREKKERFSLILESASTNQTSMYLCAIQVYSNQPQHFGDGTRLSIL.

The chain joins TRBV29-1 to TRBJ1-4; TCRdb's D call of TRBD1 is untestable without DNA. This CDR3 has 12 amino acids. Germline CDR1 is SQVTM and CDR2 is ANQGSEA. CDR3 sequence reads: CSVATGLEKLFF.